This T cell receptor (beta chain) was found in a study of shared clonotypes between healthy human individuals. Study-wide points: A reduction in generation probabilities was seen for non-shared clonotypes relative to those shared by all four donors.

Assay runs were performed at deep level. Sequencing used immunoSEQ multiplex PCR; TCRdb keeps in-frame clones, though not all of them. Of 2 million to 3 million clones in the sample, 90% to 95% were seen once. The split of CD4+ cells yielded CD45RA+ naive and CD45RA-negative memory subsets. The CDR3 length is 15 residues. Looked up from germline, CDR1 is SGDLS and CDR2 is YYNGEE. V lost 5 bases and J lost 3; bases outside the gene matches: 4. Regarding this clone: Its antigen is unknown.

Material: naive CD4+ T cells from PBMCs. Documented subset: CD45RA+ positively selected. The clonotype comes from a man between 18 and 35 years old in good health. Some clones in this sample may be carry-over from other donors' samples. The V and J genes are TRBV9 and TRBJ2-3; 12 bases are shared with TRBD2. CDR3 loop: CASSYGLAGTDTQYF. The CDR3 coding sequence is TGTGCCAGCAGTTACGGACTAGCGGGAACAGATACGCAGTATTTT.